Reported below is one T cell receptor (beta chain). What this receptor recognizes is not known. Base qualities are missing; no much larger clone stands one base away. The immunoSEQ Assay, a bias-controlled multiplex PCR, was used to amplify TCRbeta CDR3 regions from genomic DNA. The original pipeline was this. Nucleated cell counts per sample were estimated from amplification of reference gene primers within the assay. Sequence reads were collapsed and filtered to measure the absolute abundance of every unique TCRbeta CDR3 rearrangement. For each sample, productive Simpson clonality was calculated as the square root of Simpson's diversity index across productive rearrangements. Not all clones reach the TCRdb copy of this immuneACCESS table, which keeps in-frame sequences only. Checked studies attribute under half of the gap to unresolved V genes and leave the rest unexplained. V and J calls and clone size are those listed in that table; D and trimming were worked out from the DNA. A total of some 170,000 clones appear in this sample, around four fifths of them only once. Around 2.8% of the sample is held by the ten biggest clonotypes.

The germline V gene sets CDR1 to SGHRS and CDR2 to YFSETQ. At the junction V is shortened by 4 bases and J by 10 bases; bases outside the gene matches: 8. The CDR3 goes from the cysteine to the phenylalanine over 15 residues. Only the CDR3 DNA stays, 45 bases, in frame from base 1. The data originate from a study of blood T cell repertoires in COVID-19 (dated by TCRdb to the early 2020s). With regard to the full study: Samples from collaborators originated in the United States, Italy and Spain and spanned both the acute and convalescent phases of COVID-19. The material from the prospective study consisted of cDNA or gDNA derived from T cells, B-cell-depleted T cells, or PBMCs. Deeply sampled blood TCRbeta repertoires from subjects exposed to, actively infected with, or recovered from COVID-19 were included in the dataset. The repertoires were released in a freely available public database intended as a resource for research on the immune response to SARS-CoV-2. The samples were drawn from the first 160 participants of the ongoing ImmuneRACE study and from 950 to 1,500 subjects provided by 6 global collaborators. The sample metadata nearly always contained a de-identified subject ID, COVID-19 status, age in years and sex. HLA class I and class II types, where available, came from metadata supplied by the sample provider rather than from assay-based typing. General conclusions and limits of the study: The amount of clinical and demographic metadata varied by source and participant and was provided uncurated.

Whole blood was collected in K2EDTA tubes by collaborating institutions according to the institutions' own protocols. For TCRbeta analysis, collaborators shipped samples in one of three forms: frozen whole blood, isolated PBMCs, or DNA extracted from either of those sample types. Sequencing was done on a sample of peripheral blood. This receptor was identified in a man in his 70s with acute or convalescent COVID-19. The sequence links TRBV5-1 to TRBJ2-1; TRBD2 fits 13 bases in the junction. The nucleotides read TGCGCCAGCAGCGCGGGACTAGCGGGAAACCCGGAGCAGTTCTTC. It specifies CASSAGLAGNPEQFF.